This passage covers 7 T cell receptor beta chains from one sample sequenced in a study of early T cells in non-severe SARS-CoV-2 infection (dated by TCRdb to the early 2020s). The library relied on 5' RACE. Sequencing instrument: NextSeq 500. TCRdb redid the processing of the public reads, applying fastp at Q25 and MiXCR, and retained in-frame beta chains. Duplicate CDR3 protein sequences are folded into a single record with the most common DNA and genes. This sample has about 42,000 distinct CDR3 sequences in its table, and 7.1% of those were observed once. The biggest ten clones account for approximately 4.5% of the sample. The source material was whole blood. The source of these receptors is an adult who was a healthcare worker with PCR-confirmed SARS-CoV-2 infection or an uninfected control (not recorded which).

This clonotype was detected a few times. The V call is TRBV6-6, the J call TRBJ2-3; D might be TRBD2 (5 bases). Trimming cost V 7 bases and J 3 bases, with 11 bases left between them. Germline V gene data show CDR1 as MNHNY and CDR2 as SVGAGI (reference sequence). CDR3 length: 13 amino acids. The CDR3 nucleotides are TGTGCCAGCACCCTAGCTTGGACAGATACGCAGTATTTT. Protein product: CASTLAWTDTQYF.

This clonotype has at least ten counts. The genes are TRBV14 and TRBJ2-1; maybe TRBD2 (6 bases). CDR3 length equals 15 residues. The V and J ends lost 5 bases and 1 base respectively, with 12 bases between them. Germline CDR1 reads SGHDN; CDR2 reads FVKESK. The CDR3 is CASSYRTISYNEQFF. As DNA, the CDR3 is TGTGCCAGCAGCTACCGGACTATTTCCTACAATGAGCAGTTCTTC.

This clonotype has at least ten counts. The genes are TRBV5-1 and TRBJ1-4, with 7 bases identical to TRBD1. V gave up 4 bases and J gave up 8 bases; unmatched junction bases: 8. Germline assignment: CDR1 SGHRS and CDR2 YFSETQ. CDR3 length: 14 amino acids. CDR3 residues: CASSPDRVGEKLFF. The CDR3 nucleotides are TGCGCCAGCAGCCCCGACAGGGTCGGGGAAAAACTGTTTTTT.

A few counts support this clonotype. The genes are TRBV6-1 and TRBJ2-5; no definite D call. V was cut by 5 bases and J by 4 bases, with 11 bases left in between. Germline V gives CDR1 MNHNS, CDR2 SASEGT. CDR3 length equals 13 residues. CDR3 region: CASSPPGRETQYF. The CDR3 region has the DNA TGTGCCAGCAGTCCCCCGGGCAGAGAGACCCAGTACTTC.

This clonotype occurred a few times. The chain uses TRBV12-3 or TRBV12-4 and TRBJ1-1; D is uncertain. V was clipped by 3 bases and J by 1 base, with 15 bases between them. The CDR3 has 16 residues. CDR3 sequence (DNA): TGTGCCAGCAGTTTCCTCCCCGCGCGAACGAACACTGAAGCTTTCTTT. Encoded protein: CASSFLPARTNTEAFF.

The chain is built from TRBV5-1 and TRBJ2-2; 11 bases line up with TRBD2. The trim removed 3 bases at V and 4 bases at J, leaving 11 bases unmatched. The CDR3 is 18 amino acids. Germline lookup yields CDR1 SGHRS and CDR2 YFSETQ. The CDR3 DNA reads TGCGCCAGCAGCTCTCGAATAGCGGGGGGGCCGAGCACCGGGGAGCTGTTTTTT. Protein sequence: CASSSRIAGGPSTGELFF.

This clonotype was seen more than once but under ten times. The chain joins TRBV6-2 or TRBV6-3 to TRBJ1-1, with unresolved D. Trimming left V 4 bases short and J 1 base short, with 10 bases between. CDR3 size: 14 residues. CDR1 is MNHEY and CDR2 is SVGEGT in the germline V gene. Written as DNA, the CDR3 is TGTGCCAGCAGTTCCCTTCAACAGAACACTGAAGCTTTCTTT. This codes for CASSSLQQNTEAFF.